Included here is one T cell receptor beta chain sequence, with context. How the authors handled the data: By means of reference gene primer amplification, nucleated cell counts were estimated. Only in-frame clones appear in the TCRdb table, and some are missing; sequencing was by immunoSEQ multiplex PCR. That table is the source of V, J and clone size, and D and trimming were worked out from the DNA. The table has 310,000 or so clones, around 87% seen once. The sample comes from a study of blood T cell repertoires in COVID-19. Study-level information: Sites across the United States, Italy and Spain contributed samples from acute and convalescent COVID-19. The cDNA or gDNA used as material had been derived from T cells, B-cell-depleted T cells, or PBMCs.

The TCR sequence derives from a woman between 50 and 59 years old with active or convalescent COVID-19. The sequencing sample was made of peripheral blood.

The CDR3 DNA follows: TGTGCCAGCAGCTTAGAATCGGGTTACAATGAGCAGTTCTTC. Encoded protein: CASSLESGYNEQFF. J is TRBJ2-1 and V is TRBV7-8; D is unclear. Trimming shortened V by 1 base and J by 4 bases, and 8 bases separated the two germline ends. The CDR3 spans 14 residues. Per germline, CDR1 SGHVS and CDR2 FQNEAQ.